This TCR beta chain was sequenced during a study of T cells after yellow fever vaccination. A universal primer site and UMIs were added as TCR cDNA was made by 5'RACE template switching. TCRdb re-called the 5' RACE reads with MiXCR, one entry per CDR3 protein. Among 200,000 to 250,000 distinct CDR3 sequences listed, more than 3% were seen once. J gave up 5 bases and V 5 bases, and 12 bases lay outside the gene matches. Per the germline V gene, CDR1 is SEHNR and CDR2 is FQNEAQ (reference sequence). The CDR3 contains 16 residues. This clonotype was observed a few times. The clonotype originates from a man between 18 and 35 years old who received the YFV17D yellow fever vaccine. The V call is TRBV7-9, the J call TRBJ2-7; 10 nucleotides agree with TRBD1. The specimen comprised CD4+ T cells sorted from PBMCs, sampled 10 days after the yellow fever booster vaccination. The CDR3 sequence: CASSQYRDRGLHEQYF. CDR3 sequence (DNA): TGTGCCAGCAGCCAATACCGGGACAGGGGCCTCCACGAGCAGTACTTC. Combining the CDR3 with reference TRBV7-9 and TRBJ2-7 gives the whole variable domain DTGVSQNPRHKITKRGQNVTFRCDPISEHNRLYWYRQTLGQGPEFLTYFQNEAQLEKSRLLSDRFSAERPKGSFSTLEIQRTEQGDSAMYLCASSQYRDRGLHEQYFGPGTRLTVT.